The 17 T cell receptor beta chains in this list originate from one sample, sequenced in a study of T cell changes during pregnancy in multiple sclerosis. TCRdb's table, derived via immunoSEQ multiplex PCR, lists solely in-frame clones and lacks some. The table includes about 59,000 clones, 80% to 95% detected once. This specimen was peripheral blood, taken in the third trimester of pregnancy. The receptors shown here come from a female donor in good health, enrolled as a control in a pregnancy study.

This sequence joins TRBV5-4 and TRBJ2-7; 11 nucleotides align to TRBD2. The CDR3 has 16 amino acids. Trimming took 3 bases from V and 5 from J; bases not matched to a gene: 10. CDR1 SGHNT and CDR2 YYREEE come from the germline V gene (reference sequence). The CDR3 reads CASSSGALAGGDEQYF. The DNA for the CDR3 is TGTGCCAGCAGCTCTGGGGCCCTAGCGGGAGGCGACGAGCAGTACTTC.

CDR3 coding DNA: TGTGCCAGCAGTCCCACTCCGGAGGGGGCCGAGACCCAGTACTTC. Amino acid sequence: CASSPTPEGAETQYF. This chain joins TRBV6-4 and TRBJ2-5; D might be TRBD1 (7 bases). The V end was cut by 5 bases, the J end by 5 bases, with 18 bases between. Germline CDR1 is MRHNA and CDR2 is SNTAGT. This CDR3 region has 15 residues.

The CDR3 DNA reads TGTGCCAGCAGCCGTTCTAGCGGCACCTACGAGCAGTACTTC. It translates to CASSRSSGTYEQYF. The chain couples TRBV7-2 to TRBJ2-7; TRBD2 aligns across 7 bases. V trimming: 5 bases; J trimming: 2 bases; junction bases outside the gene matches: 6. The CDR3 is made up of 14 amino acids. Germline V lookup: CDR1 SGHTA, CDR2 FQGNSA.

The chain is built from TRBV7-7 and TRBJ2-5; a possible D gene is TRBD1 (5 bases). The CDR3 totals 17 residues. Trimming shortened V by 6 bases and J by 1 base, and 21 bases separated the two germline ends. The germline V gene has CDR1 SSHAT and CDR2 FNYEAQ (reference sequence). The CDR3 coding sequence is TGTGCCAGCAGTTTAACTGCCCTTCCTGGGGCCCAAGAGACCCAGTACTTC. It encodes CASSLTALPGAQETQYF.

This chain uses TRBV28 with TRBJ1-2; 7 bases align to TRBD1. The CDR3 contains 13 residues. The V gene end was trimmed by 2 bases and the J gene end by 5 bases; junction bases not matched to a gene: 2. Looked up from germline, CDR1 is MDHEN and CDR2 is SYDVKM. The CDR3 protein is CASSLDREYGYTF. In DNA, the CDR3 is TGTGCCAGCAGTTTAGACAGGGAGTATGGCTACACCTTC.

The chain couples TRBV5-1 to TRBJ2-1; D may be TRBD2 (5 bases). This CDR3 is built from 15 residues. Trimming stripped 5 bases from V and 5 bases from J, with 17 bases between. CDR1 and CDR2 from the germline V gene are SGHRS and YFSETQ. CDR3 loop: CASSSGLGSNNEQFF. Written as DNA, the CDR3 is TGCGCCAGCAGTTCGGGGTTAGGGAGTAACAATGAGCAGTTCTTC.

The J gene is TRBJ1-2, the V gene TRBV7-2, with unresolved D. Germline V lookup: CDR1 SGHTA, CDR2 FQGNSA. V was pared by 0 bases and J by 3 bases, with 5 bases between. CDR3 length: 13 amino acids. The CDR3 is CASSLAADYGYTF. The CDR3 DNA reads as TGTGCCAGCAGCTTAGCGGCGGACTATGGCTACACCTTC.

This chain connects TRBV27 to TRBJ2-6, with D maybe TRBD2 (6 bases). V was clipped by 0 bases and J by 4 bases, with 13 bases between them. CDR1 is MNHEY and CDR2 is SMNVEV in the germline V gene (reference sequence). This CDR3 is 17 amino acids long. The CDR3 protein is CASSLSPRGSGANVLTF. CDR3 nucleotide sequence: TGTGCCAGCAGTTTATCCCCGCGGGGCTCCGGGGCCAACGTCCTGACTTTC.

The CDR3 protein is CASSLVRGMNTEAFF. Here the CDR3 DNA reads TGTGCCAGCAGCTTAGTCCGAGGTATGAACACTGAAGCTTTCTTT. The chain links TRBV7-8 to TRBJ1-1; D is ambiguous. The CDR3 length is 15 residues. CDR1 and CDR2 from the germline V gene are SGHVS and FQNEAQ. V lost 1 base to trimming and J lost 0 bases, with 9 bases between them.

The chain joins TRBV9 to TRBJ2-3; 8 bases fit TRBD2. V shed 0 bases and J 2 bases; nucleotides not matched to a gene: 5. The CDR3 is 16 residues long. Germline V gene data show CDR1 as SGDLS and CDR2 as YYNGEE. The CDR3: CASSVGAGGYTDTQYF. In nucleotides, the CDR3 is TGTGCCAGCAGCGTAGGTGCGGGGGGTTACACAGATACGCAGTATTTT.

This chain joins TRBV6-5 and TRBJ2-5; 10 bases are shared with TRBD1. The CDR3 length is 15 residues. CDR1 is MNHEY and CDR2 is SVGAGI in the germline V gene. V was pared by 5 bases and J by 11 bases, with 14 bases of the junction left unmatched. CDR3 nucleotide sequence: TGTGCCAGCAGTCTTGCTGGGACAGGGGAGCGAGAGCAGTACTTC. Translated: CASSLAGTGEREQYF.

The chain has TRBV30 and TRBJ1-4, with D tentatively TRBD1 (6 bases). V dropped 2 bases and J dropped 4 bases, with 11 bases sitting between them. The length of the CDR3 is 14 residues. Looked up from germline, CDR1 is GTSNPN and CDR2 is SVGIG (reference sequence). The DNA of the CDR3 is TGTGCCTGGAGTTGGACAGCGAGTAATGAAAAACTGTTTTTT. Its protein is CAWSWTASNEKLFF.

This chain joins TRBV9 and TRBJ2-1, with TRBD2 identical over 8 bases. Germline values: CDR1 SGDLS, CDR2 YYNGEE. CDR3 length: 16 residues. Germline trimming cut 1 base from V and 8 bases from J; bases unmatched to any gene: 11. This chain's CDR3 is CASSVSGGTSRHEQFF. For the CDR3, the DNA is TGTGCCAGCAGCGTATCCGGAGGGACTAGTCGTCATGAGCAGTTCTTC.

The chain couples TRBV4-1 to TRBJ2-3, with unresolved D. V dropped 7 bases and J dropped 0 bases, with 8 bases sitting between them. The CDR3 spans 13 residues. Germline V gene sequence: CDR1 MGHRA, CDR2 YSYEKL. The CDR3 bases are TGCGCCAGCACCAGAAGTAGCACAGATACGCAGTATTTT. Protein product: CASTRSSTDTQYF.

V and J are TRBV2 and TRBJ2-3; maybe TRBD1 (6 bases). Germline V gives CDR1 SNHLY, CDR2 FYNNEI. The CDR3 is made up of 13 amino acids. The V end lost 6 bases, the J end lost 6 bases, and 13 bases lay between the germline ends. The CDR3 DNA is TGTGCCAGCAGCGGGACACGGGGCGATACGCAGTATTTT. Residues: CASSGTRGDTQYF.

This chain connects TRBV7-6 to TRBJ2-1; the match to TRBD1 covers 9 bases. Per the germline V gene, CDR1 is SGHVS and CDR2 is FNYEAQ. J was trimmed by 1 base and V by 5 bases; bases with no gene match: 9. The CDR3 is 17 residues long. This CDR3 is CASSPQTGTGSYNEQFF. The CDR3 DNA is TGTGCCAGCAGCCCTCAAACCGGGACAGGGTCCTACAATGAGCAGTTCTTC.

J is TRBJ2-7 and V is TRBV5-4, with TRBD2 identical over 9 bases. Germline CDR1 and CDR2: SGHNT and YYREEE (reference sequence). Trimming removed 0 bases from V and 3 bases from J; junction bases left unmatched: 7. This CDR3 spans 16 amino acids. CDR3 in amino acids: CASSLASAGGNYEQYF. CDR3 coding DNA: TGTGCCAGCAGCTTGGCCTCTGCGGGAGGGAACTACGAGCAGTACTTC.